One and the same sample provided the 6 T cell receptor beta chains below, sequenced in a study of T cell responses to AZD1222 COVID-19 vaccine. Here immunoSEQ multiplex PCR was the method, and the copy in TCRdb shows in-frame clones only, minus some. The table includes about 120,000 clones, roughly 85% detected once. The source material was peripheral blood, sampled on day 0 of MenACWY control vaccination. These receptors originate from an adult in good health.

V gene TRBV5-6 combines with J gene TRBJ2-2; no reliable D call. Trimming removed 6 bases at V and 1 base at J, with 16 bases between. This CDR3 is built from 16 residues. Germline V gives CDR1 SGHDT, CDR2 YYEEEE. The CDR3 DNA reads TGTGCCAGCATTCCCCGACAATTTAGGAACACCGGGGAGCTGTTTTTT. It encodes CASIPRQFRNTGELFF.

V usage is TRBV11-3 and J usage is TRBJ2-1; 12 bases align to TRBD1. The germline V gene encodes CDR1 SGHNT and CDR2 YENEEA. CDR3 size: 14 residues. V dropped 5 bases and J dropped 10; count of bases not matched to a gene: 6. The CDR3 coding sequence is TGTGCCAGCAGCCCCGGGACAGGGGGCAGGGAGCAGTTCTTC. Encoded protein: CASSPGTGGREQFF.

The chain joins TRBV2 to TRBJ2-1; the D is unclear. Trimming removed 8 bases from V and 4 bases from J, with 6 bases in between. CDR1 is SNHLY, CDR2 FYNNEI, per germline. This CDR3 is 11 amino acids long. The CDR3 bases are TGTGCCAGCCGGTCATACAATGAGCAGTTCTTC. It is translated as CASRSYNEQFF.

This chain connects TRBV7-8 to TRBJ1-1; 8 bases are shared with TRBD1. V lost 3 bases, J lost 2 bases, and 5 bases stayed unmatched. The CDR3 has 15 amino acids. Germline V gives CDR1 SGHVS, CDR2 FQNEAQ. The CDR3 loop reads CASSFGQGANTEAFF. CDR3 bases: TGTGCCAGCAGCTTCGGGCAGGGGGCTAACACTGAAGCTTTCTTT.

This clone has just one count. The gene calls are TRBV11-2 and TRBJ1-2, with 10 bases lining up with TRBD1. Germline V CDR1 and CDR2: SGHAT, FQNNGV. The ends lost 3 bases at V and 2 bases at J; junction bases unmatched: 3. The CDR3 has 15 amino acids. The CDR3 bases are TGTGCCAGCAGCTTGGGACAGGGGAGAAACTATGGCTACACCTTC. Protein: CASSLGQGRNYGYTF.

The V gene is TRBV9, the J gene TRBJ2-5; no reliable D call. Germline V CDR1 and CDR2: SGDLS, YYNGEE. V was trimmed by 0 bases and J by 3 bases, leaving 6 bases between them. There are 13 residues in the CDR3. CDR3 DNA sequence: TGTGCCAGCAGCGTAGGCCTAGAAGAGACCCAGTACTTC. Its protein product is CASSVGLEETQYF.